This T cell receptor (beta chain) was recorded in a study of cytomegalovirus exposure and HLA in healthy donors (dated by TCRdb to about 2017). Looking at the study overall: According to a later analysis, one platform produced both the 100 to 150 validation repertoires and the roughly 660 repertoires of the first cohort. The study aimed to test whether cataloging public T cell receptors could reveal signatures of past pathogen exposure. In addition to the first cohort of 666 subjects, a separate validation cohort of 130 or so different subjects was used. To predict cytomegalovirus infection status, the study brought together high-throughput TCR immunosequencing, statistical association of individual TCRs with disease status, and machine learning.

Beyond this particular receptor, the publication reports: Most TCR sequences were seen in very few donors, while some public TCRs were found in many individuals. A later analysis lacked HLA typing for the validation cohort, so it scored co-occurrence in that cohort across all 110 or so repertoires. In vitro tests confirmed that a few of the cytomegalovirus-associated TCR beta chains recognize cytomegalovirus antigens. The authors suggested that the approach could potentially be generalized to other disease states and immunological phenotypes. Cytomegalovirus status was reported to be diagnosed by the classifier with high specificity and sensitivity in both the original and validation cohorts. Of the cluster scores, roughly 93% were above 0 in a later analysis, which found that TCRs clustered in the first cohort also tended to co-occur in the 90 to 150 validation repertoires. The study gave a list of roughly 150 TCR beta chains associated with cytomegalovirus.

Preparation of the library involved the immunoSEQ multiplex PCR assay. The published analysis was carried out like this. A statistical classification framework was built to diagnose cytomegalovirus status from the catalog of TCR beta chain sequences. Not all clones reach the TCRdb copy of this immuneACCESS table, which keeps in-frame sequences only. Checked studies attribute under half of the gap to unresolved V genes and leave the rest unexplained. V, J and clone size were drawn from that table, and D and trimming were deduced from the DNA. The sample table lists approximately 160,000 clones, 85% to 90% of them with a count of one. In total, the top ten clones hold over 3% of the sample. Donors formed part of the validation cohort, which comprised 120 subjects and was distinct from the first cohort of some 700 subjects. From the germline V gene (reference sequence), CDR1 is LNHDA and CDR2 is SQIVND. The CDR3 measures 15 amino acids from cysteine to phenylalanine. Only the CDR3 portion is preserved as DNA: 45 bases, with reading frame beginning at the first base. From V the trimming removes 8 bases and from J it removes 0 bases, while the gene matches leave 8 bases of the junction unaccounted for.

With respect to this clone: Its antigen is currently not known. No much larger clone exists at a distance of one base, and base qualities are not known.

Input material: PBMCs. The TCR comes from a woman between 18 and 30 years old in good health and CMV-seropositive. The chain is made from TRBV19 and TRBJ2-3, with TRBD2 identical over 7 junction bases. The DNA is TGTGCCAGTCTCCGGACTAGTACTAGCACAGATACGCAGTATTTT. Its amino acids are CASLRTSTSTDTQYF.